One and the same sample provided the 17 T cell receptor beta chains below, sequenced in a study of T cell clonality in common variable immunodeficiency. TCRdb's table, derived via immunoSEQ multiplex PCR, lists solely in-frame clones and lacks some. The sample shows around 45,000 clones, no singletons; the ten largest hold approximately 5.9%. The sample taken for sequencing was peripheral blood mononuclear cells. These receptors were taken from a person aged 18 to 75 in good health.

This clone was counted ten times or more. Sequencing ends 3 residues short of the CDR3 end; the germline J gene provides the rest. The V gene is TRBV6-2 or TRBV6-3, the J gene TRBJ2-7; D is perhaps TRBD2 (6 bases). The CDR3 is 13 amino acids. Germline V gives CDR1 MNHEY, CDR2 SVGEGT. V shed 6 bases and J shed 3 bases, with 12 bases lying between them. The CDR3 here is CASREGPYYEQYF. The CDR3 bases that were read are TGTGCCAGCAGGGAGGGCCCCTACTACGAG.

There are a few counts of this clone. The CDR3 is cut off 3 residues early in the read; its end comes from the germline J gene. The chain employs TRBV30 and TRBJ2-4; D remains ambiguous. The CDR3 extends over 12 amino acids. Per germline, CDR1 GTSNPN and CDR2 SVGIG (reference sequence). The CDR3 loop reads CAWSAVNYGQYF. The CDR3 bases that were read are TGTGCCTGGAGTGCCGTAAACTATGGT.

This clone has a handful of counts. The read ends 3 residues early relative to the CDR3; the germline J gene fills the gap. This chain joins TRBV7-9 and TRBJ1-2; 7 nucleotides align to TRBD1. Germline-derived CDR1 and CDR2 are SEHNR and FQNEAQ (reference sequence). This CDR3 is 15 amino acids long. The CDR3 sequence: CASSLVGQGEETYTF. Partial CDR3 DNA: TGTGCCAGCAGCTTAGTAGGGCAGGGGGAAGAGACA.

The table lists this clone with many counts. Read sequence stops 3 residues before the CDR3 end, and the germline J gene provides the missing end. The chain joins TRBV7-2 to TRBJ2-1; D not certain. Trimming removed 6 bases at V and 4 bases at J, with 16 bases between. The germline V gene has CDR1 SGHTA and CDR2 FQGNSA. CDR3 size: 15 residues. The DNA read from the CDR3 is TGTGCCAGCAGTCCCCAACCGGTTGGTTACAATGAG. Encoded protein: CASSPQPVGYNE. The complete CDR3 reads CASSPQPVGYNEQFF.

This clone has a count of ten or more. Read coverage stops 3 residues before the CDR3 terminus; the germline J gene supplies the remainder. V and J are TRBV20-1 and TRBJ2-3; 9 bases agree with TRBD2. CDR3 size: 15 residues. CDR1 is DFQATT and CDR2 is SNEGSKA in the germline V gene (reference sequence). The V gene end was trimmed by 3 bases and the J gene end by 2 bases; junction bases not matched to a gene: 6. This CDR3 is CSASELAGITDTQYF. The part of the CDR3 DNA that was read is TGCAGTGCTAGTGAGCTAGCGGGGATCACAGATACG.

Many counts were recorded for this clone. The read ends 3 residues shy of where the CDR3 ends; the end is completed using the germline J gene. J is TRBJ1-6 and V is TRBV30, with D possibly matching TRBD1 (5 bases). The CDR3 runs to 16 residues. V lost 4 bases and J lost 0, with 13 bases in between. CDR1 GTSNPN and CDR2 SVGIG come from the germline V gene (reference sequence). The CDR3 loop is CAWTRLGGSYNSPLHF. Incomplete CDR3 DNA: TGTGCCTGGACCCGCCTGGGGGGCTCCTATAATTCACCC. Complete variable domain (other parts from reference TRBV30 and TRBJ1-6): SQTIHQWPATLVQPVGSPLSLECTVEGTSNPNLYWYRQAAGRGLQLLFYSVGIGQISSEVPQNLSASRPQDRQFILSSKKLLLSDSGFYLCAWTRLGGSYNSPLHFGNGTRLTVT.

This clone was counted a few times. The CDR3 bases that were read are TGCGCCAGCCTCGGGACTAGCAATGAG. This gives the protein CASLGTSNE. The full-length CDR3 reads as CASLGTSNEQFF. The chain is built from TRBV10-2 and TRBJ2-1; 8 nucleotides agree with TRBD2. Read sequence stops 3 residues before the CDR3 end, and the germline J gene provides the missing end. V trimming: 8 bases; J trimming: 6 bases; junction bases outside the gene matches: 3. The germline gives CDR1 WSHSY, CDR2 SAAADI. The CDR3 loop spans 12 amino acids.

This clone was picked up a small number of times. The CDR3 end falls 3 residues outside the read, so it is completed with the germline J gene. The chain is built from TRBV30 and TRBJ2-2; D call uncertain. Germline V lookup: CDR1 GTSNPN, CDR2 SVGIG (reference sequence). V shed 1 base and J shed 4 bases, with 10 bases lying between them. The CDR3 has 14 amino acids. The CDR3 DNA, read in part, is TGTGCCTGGAGTGGGCAGCGAGGCACCGGGGAG. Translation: CAWSGQRGTGE. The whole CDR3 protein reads CAWSGQRGTGELFF.

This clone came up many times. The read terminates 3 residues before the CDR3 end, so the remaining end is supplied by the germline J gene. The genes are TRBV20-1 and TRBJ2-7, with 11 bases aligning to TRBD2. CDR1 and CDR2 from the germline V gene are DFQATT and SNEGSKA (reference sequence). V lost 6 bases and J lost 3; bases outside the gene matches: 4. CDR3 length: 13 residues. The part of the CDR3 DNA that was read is TGCAGTGCCGGGGGGACTAGCGGCTACGAG. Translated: CSAGGTSGYE. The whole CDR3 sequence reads CSAGGTSGYEQYF.

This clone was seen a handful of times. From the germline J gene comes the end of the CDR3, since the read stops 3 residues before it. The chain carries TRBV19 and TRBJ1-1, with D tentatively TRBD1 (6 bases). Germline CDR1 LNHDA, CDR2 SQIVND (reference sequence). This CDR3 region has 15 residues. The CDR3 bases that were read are TGTGCCAGTAGTATAGGTGCGGGATATGGGGACATT. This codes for CASSIGAGYGDI. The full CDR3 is CASSIGAGYGDIAFF.

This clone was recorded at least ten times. CDR3 DNA, as far as it was read: TGTGCCAGCTCACCAGGGACAGGGAGTAGTTTCGAG. It is translated as CASSPGTGSSFE. The whole CDR3 sequence reads CASSPGTGSSFEQYF. The V call is TRBV18, the J call TRBJ2-7, with 9 bases that match TRBD1. With the read ending 3 residues before the CDR3 end, the germline J gene is used to fill in that end. The length of the CDR3 is 15 residues. CDR1 is KGHSH and CDR2 is LQKENI in the germline V gene. With V trimmed by 2 bases and J by 6 bases, 8 bases remained unmatched.

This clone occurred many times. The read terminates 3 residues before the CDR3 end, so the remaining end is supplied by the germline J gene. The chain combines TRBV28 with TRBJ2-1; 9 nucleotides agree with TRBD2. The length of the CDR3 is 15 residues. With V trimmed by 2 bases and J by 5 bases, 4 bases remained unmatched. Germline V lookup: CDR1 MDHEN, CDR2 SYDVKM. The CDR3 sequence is CASSLKLAGHNEQFF. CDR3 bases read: TGTGCCAGCAGTTTAAAACTAGCGGGCCACAATGAG.

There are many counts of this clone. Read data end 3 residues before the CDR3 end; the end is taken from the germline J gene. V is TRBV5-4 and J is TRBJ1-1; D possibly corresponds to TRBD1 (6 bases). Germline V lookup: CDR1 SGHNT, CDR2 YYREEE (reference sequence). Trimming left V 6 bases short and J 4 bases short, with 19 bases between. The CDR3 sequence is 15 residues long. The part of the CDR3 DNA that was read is TGTGCCAGCAAACGGGGGGCGGGGGCGGGCACTGAA. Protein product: CASKRGAGAGTE. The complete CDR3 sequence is CASKRGAGAGTEAFF.

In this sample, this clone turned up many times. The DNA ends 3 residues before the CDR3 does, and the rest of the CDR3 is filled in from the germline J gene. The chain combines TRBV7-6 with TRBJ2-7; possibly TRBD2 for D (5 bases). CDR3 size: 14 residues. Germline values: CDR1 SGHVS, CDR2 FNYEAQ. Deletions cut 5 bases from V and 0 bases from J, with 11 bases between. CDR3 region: CASSPRGSSYEQYF. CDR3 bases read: TGTGCCAGCAGCCCTCGGGGAAGCTCCTACGAG.

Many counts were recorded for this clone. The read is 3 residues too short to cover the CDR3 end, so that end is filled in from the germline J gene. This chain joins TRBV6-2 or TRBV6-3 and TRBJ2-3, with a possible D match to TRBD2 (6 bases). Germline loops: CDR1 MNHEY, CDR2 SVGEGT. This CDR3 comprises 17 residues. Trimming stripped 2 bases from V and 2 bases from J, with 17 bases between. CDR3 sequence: CASSYPFSGPYTDTQYF. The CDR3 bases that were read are TGTGCCAGCAGTTACCCCTTTAGCGGCCCCTACACAGATACG.

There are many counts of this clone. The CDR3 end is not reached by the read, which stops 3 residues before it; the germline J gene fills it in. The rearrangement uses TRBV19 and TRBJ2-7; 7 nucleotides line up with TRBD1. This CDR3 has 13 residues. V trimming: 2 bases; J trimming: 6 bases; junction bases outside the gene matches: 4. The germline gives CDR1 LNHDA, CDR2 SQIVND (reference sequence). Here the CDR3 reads CASSIRTGIEQYF. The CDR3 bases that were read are TGTGCCAGTAGTATACGGACAGGAATCGAG.

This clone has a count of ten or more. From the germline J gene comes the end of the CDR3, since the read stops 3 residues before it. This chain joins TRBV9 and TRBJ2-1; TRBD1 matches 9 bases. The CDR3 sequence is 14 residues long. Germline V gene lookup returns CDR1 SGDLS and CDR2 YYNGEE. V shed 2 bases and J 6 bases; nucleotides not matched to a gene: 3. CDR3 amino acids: CASSVGTGFNEQFF. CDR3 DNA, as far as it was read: TGTGCCAGCAGCGTGGGGACAGGGTTCAATGAG.